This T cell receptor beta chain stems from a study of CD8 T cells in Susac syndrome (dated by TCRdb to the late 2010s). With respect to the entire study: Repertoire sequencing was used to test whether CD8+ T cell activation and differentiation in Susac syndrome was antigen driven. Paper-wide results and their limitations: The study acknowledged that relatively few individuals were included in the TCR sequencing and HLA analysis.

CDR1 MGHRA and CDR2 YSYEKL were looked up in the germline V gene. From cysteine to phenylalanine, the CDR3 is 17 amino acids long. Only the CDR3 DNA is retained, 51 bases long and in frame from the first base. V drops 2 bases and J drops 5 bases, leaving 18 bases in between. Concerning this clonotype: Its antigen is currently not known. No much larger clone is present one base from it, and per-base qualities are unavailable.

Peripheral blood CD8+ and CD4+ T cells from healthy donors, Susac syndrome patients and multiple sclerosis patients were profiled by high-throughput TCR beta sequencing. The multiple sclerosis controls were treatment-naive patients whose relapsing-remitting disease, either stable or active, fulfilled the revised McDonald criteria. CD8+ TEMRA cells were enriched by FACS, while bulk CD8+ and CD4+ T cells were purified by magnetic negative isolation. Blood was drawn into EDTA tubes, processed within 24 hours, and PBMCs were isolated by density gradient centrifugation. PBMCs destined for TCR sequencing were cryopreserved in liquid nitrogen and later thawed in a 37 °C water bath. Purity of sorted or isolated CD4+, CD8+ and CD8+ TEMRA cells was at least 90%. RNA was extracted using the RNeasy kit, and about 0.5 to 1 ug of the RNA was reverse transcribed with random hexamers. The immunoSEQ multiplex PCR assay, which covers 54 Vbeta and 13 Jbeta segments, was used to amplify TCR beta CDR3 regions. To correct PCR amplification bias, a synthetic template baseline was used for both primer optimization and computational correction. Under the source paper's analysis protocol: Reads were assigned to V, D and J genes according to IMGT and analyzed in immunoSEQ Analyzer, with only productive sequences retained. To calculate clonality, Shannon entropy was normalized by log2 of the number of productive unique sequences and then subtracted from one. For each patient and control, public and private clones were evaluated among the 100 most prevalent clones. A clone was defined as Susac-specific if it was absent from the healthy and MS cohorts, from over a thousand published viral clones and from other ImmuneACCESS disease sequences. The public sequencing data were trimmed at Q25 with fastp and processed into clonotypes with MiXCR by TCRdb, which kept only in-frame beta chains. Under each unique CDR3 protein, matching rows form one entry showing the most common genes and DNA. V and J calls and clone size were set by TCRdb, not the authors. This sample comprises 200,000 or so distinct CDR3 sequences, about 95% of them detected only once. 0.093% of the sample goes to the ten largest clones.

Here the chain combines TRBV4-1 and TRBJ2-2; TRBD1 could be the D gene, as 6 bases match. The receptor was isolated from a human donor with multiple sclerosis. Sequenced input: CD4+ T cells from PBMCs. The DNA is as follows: TGCGCCAGCAGCCAACCACTCAGGGGAAGTAGGACCGGGGAGCTGTTTTTT. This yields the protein CASSQPLRGSRTGELFF.